Each of the 2 T cell receptor beta chains below was sequenced from the same sample in a study of radiotherapy plus CTLA-4 blockade in lung cancer. Assay used: immunoSEQ multiplex PCR; TCRdb lists only in-frame clones, some missing. The table includes about 51,000 clones, 75% to 80% detected once. The starting material was peripheral blood, obtained from a patient treated with radiotherapy plus ipilimumab. These receptors were obtained from a human donor with non-small cell lung cancer whose response to radiotherapy plus ipilimumab could not be evaluated.

The V gene is TRBV19, the J gene TRBJ1-2; TRBD1 matches 7 bases. There are 14 residues in the CDR3. The V and J ends lost 9 bases and 9 bases, in that order; junction bases with no gene match: 16. The germline V gene has CDR1 LNHDA and CDR2 SQIVND (reference sequence). CDR3 residues: CASNRQGHSFRYTF. The CDR3 DNA reads as TGTGCCAGCAACCGACAGGGTCATTCCTTCCGCTACACCTTC.

This clone appeared a few times. This sequence joins TRBV5-1 and TRBJ2-7; TRBD2 matches at 11 bases. V lost 5 bases and J lost 5; bases outside the gene matches: 6. The CDR3 sequence is 14 residues long. The germline V gene has CDR1 SGHRS and CDR2 YFSETQ. The CDR3 nucleotides are TGCGCCAGCAGGCCCCAACTAGCGGGAGACGAGCAGTACTTC. Protein: CASRPQLAGDEQYF.